One sample yielded the 10 T cell receptor beta chains listed below, sequenced in a study of blood T cell repertoires in COVID-19. Measured with immunoSEQ multiplex PCR; TCRdb has only the in-frame clones, and not every one. The sample records 70,000 to 90,000 clones, roughly 85% being singletons. Sequencing input: peripheral blood. These receptors came from a human donor in a cohort sampled during active COVID-19.

V and J are TRBV27 and TRBJ2-1; 10 bases are shared with TRBD2. Trimming removed 6 bases from V and 9 bases from J; junction bases left unmatched: 8. The CDR3 has 14 amino acids. Germline CDR1 and CDR2: MNHEY and SMNVEV (reference sequence). The CDR3 here is CASRSGRALSEQFF. The CDR3 nucleotides are TGTGCCAGCAGGAGCGGGAGGGCCCTCAGTGAGCAGTTCTTC.

The chain uses TRBV3-1 (or the pseudogene TRBV3-2) and TRBJ2-7, with 12 bases identical to TRBD1. From germline, CDR1 is LGHDT and CDR2 YNNKEL (reference sequence). CDR3 length equals 15 residues. The trim removed 4 bases at V and 7 bases at J, leaving 8 bases unmatched. CDR3 DNA sequence: TGTGCCAGCAGCCCGCGGGACAGGGGGCGAATGGAGCAGTACTTC. Translated, it gives CASSPRDRGRMEQYF.

The chain is built from TRBV19 and TRBJ2-7, with TRBD1 matching over 10 bases. Germline lookup yields CDR1 LNHDA and CDR2 SQIVND (reference sequence). The CDR3 loop spans 15 amino acids. The ends lost 4 bases at V and 3 bases at J; junction bases unmatched: 6. Here the CDR3 reads CASSTTTGGIYEQYF. The DNA for the CDR3 is TGTGCCAGTAGTACGACGACAGGGGGCATCTACGAGCAGTACTTC.

This clone was detected once. The chain combines TRBV6-6 with TRBJ2-7; 9 bases match TRBD1. Unmatched junction bases numbered 3, after V lost 0 bases and J lost 3 bases. The CDR3 is 15 amino acids. Germline assignment: CDR1 MNHNY and CDR2 SVGAGI (reference sequence). CDR3 DNA: TGTGCCAGCAGTTACTCGGGACAGGGAAGCTACGAGCAGTACTTC. It translates to CASSYSGQGSYEQYF.

The rearrangement joins TRBV19 to TRBJ2-1, with 10 bases matching TRBD2. CDR1 and CDR2 (germline): LNHDA, SQIVND (reference sequence). The ends lost 5 bases at V and 6 bases at J; junction bases unmatched: 7. This CDR3 has 15 residues. The CDR3 region has the DNA TGTGCCAGTAGTTCCCTAGCGGGAGTCGGCAATGAGCAGTTCTTC. It specifies CASSSLAGVGNEQFF.

The genes are TRBV4-1 and TRBJ2-1; D not certain. CDR3 length: 13 amino acids. CDR1 is MGHRA and CDR2 is YSYEKL in the germline V gene. Trimming took off 0 bases at V and 10 bases at J, with 10 bases between the two ends. The CDR3 region is CASSQESVREQFF. In DNA, the CDR3 is TGCGCCAGCAGCCAAGAGTCCGTGAGGGAGCAGTTCTTC.

The chain couples TRBV5-1 to TRBJ1-1; no clear D gene. The germline CDR1 and CDR2 sequences are SGHRS and YFSETQ. V lost 2 bases, J lost 2 bases, and 7 bases lay in between. The CDR3 is 13 amino acids. CDR3 coding DNA: TGCGCCAGCAGCTTCACAGATAACACTGAAGCTTTCTTT. Amino acid sequence: CASSFTDNTEAFF.

The chain is built from TRBV19 and TRBJ2-3; 16 nucleotides agree with TRBD2. Germline CDR1 LNHDA, CDR2 SQIVND (reference sequence). This CDR3 region has 15 residues. The V segment lost 5 bases and the J segment 6 bases; nucleotides outside the gene matches: 2. In DNA form, the CDR3 reads TGTGCCAGTAGTGGGACTAGCGGGGGGGATGATACGCAGTATTTT. Amino acids: CASSGTSGGDDTQYF. The variable domain in full, completed from reference TRBV19 and TRBJ2-3, reads DGGITQSPKYLFRKEGQNVTLSCEQNLNHDAMYWYRQDPGQGLRLIYYSQIVNDFQKGDIAEGYSVSREKKESFPLTVTSAQKNPTAFYLCASSGTSGGDDTQYFGPGTRLTVL.

The chain links TRBV6-2 or TRBV6-3 to TRBJ2-3; 7 bases align to TRBD2. V shed 5 bases and J 9 bases; nucleotides not matched to a gene: 11. This CDR3 region has 14 residues. CDR1 is MNHEY and CDR2 is SVGEGT in the germline V gene. This chain's CDR3 is CASSGGGPGPTQYF. CDR3 DNA sequence: TGTGCCAGCAGTGGGGGGGGACCAGGGCCAACGCAGTATTTT.

The chain uses TRBV9 and TRBJ2-3, with no clear D. This CDR3 has 14 residues. CDR1 is SGDLS and CDR2 is YYNGEE in the germline V gene. Trimming left V 2 bases short and J 4 bases short, with 11 bases between. This CDR3 reads CASSVVALADTQYF. CDR3 DNA sequence: TGTGCCAGCAGCGTCGTAGCATTGGCAGATACGCAGTATTTT. The full variable domain, in which reference TRBV9 and TRBJ2-3 provide the parts outside the CDR3, is DSGVTQTPKHLITATGQRVTLRCSPRSGDLSVYWYQQSLDQGLQFLIQYYNGEERAKGNILERFSAQQFPDLHSELNLSSLELGDSALYFCASSVVALADTQYFGPGTRLTVL.